This T cell receptor beta chain was identified in a study of cytomegalovirus exposure and HLA in healthy donors. Study-level results: Follow-up analysis seemed to connect common viral pathogens with several of the most significant clusters identified. A later analysis revealed that TCR association rates differed between HLA loci, peaking at DRB1 and bottoming out at HLA-C. The study found most TCR sequences rare, yet found some public TCRs in many donors.

In germline, CDR1 is SGHTS, CDR2 YDEGEE. With V trimmed by 4 bases and J by 2 bases, 5 bases remained unmatched. This CDR3 region has 16 residues. With 60 Vbeta and 13 Jbeta primers, the PCR was carried out. Profiled with immunoSEQ multiplex PCR; TCRdb holds only in-frame clones, not every one. The ten most abundant clones cover 1.5% of a sample with 75,000 to 95,000 clones. Remarks on this clone: Its antigen is unknown.

Sequenced: PBMCs. This clonotype was sampled from an older woman in good health and CMV-seronegative. V usage is TRBV5-8 and J usage is TRBJ1-4, with 10 nucleotides matching TRBD1. This CDR3 reads CASSLGQGETNEKLFF. Here the CDR3 DNA reads TGTGCCAGCAGCCTAGGACAGGGGGAGACTAATGAAAAACTGTTTTTT.